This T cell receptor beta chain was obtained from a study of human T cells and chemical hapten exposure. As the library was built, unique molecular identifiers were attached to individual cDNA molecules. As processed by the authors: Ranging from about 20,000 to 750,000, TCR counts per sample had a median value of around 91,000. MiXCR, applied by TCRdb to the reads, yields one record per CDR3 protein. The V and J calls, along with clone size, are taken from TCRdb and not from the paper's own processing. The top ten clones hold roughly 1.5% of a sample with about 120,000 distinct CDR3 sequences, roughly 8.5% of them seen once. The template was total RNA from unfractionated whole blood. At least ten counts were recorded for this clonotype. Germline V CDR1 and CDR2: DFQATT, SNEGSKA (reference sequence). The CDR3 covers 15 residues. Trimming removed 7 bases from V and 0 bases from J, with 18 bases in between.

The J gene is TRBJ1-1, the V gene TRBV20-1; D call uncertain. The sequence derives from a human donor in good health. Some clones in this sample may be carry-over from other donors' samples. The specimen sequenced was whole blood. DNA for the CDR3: TGCAGTGGGCGCGACCGCGAGACCTTGAACACTGAAGCTTTCTTT. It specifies CSGRDRETLNTEAFF.